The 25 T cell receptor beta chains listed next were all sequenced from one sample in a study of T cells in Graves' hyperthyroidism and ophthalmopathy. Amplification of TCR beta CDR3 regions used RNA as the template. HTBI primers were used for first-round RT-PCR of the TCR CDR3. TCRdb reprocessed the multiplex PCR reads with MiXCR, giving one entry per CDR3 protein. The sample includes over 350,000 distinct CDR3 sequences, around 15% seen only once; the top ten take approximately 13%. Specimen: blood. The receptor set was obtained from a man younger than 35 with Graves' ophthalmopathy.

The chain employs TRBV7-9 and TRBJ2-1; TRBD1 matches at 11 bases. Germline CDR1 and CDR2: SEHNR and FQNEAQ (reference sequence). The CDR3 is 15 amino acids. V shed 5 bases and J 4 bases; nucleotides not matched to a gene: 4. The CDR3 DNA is TGTGCCAGCAGCCCGGGACAGGGGGTTTACAATGAGCAGTTCTTC. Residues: CASSPGQGVYNEQFF.

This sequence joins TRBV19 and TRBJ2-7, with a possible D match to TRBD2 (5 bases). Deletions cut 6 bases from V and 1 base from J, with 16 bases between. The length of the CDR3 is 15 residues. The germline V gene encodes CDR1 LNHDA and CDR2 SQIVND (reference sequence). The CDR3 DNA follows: TGTGCCAGTAGCATCCTTGGGAGCGATTCCTACGAGCAGTACTTC. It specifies CASSILGSDSYEQYF. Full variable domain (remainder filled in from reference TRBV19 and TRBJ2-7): DGGITQSPKYLFRKEGQNVTLSCEQNLNHDAMYWYRQDPGQGLRLIYYSQIVNDFQKGDIAEGYSVSREKKESFPLTVTSAQKNPTAFYLCASSILGSDSYEQYFGPGTRLTVT.

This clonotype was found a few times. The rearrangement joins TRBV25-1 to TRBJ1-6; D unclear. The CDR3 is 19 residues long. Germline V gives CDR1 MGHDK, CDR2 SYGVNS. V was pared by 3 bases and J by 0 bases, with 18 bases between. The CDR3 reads CASSEVIPPESSYNSPLHF. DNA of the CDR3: TGTGCCAGCAGTGAGGTTATCCCCCCGGAGAGCTCCTATAATTCACCCCTCCACTTT. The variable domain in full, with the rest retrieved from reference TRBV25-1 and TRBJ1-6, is EADIYQTPRYLVIGTGKKITLECSQTMGHDKMYWYQQDPGMELHLIHYSYGVNSTEKGDLSSESTVSRIRTEHFPLTLESARPSHTSQYLCASSEVIPPESSYNSPLHFGNGTRLTVT.

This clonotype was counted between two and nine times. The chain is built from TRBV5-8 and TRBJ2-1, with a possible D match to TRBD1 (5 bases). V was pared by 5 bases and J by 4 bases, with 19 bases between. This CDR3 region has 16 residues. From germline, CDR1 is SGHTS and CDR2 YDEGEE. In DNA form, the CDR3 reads TGTGCCAGCAGAAGGTCCGTAGGGGCTAATTACAATGAGCAGTTCTTC. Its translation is CASRRSVGANYNEQFF.

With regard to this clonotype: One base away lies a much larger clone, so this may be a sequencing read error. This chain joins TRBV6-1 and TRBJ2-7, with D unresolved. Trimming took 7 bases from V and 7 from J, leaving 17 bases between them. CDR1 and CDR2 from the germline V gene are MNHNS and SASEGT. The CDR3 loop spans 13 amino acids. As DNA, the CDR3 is TGTGCCAGCACTCCCGGGCCTCGTCAGGAGCAGTACTTC. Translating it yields CASTPGPRQEQYF.

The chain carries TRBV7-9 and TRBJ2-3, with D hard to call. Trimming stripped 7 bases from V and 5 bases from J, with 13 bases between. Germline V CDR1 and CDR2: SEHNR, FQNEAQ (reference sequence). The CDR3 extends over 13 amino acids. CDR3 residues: CASTRGSRDTQYF. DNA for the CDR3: TGTGCCAGCACGCGTGGTTCCAGAGATACGCAGTATTTT.

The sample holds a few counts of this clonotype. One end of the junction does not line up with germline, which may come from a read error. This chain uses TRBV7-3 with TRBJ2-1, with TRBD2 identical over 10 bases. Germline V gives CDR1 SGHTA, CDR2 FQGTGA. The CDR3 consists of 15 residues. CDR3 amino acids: CASSLGGSGRFEQSF. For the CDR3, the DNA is TGTGCCAGCAGCTTAGGGGGTAGCGGGAGGTTTGAGCAGTCCTTC. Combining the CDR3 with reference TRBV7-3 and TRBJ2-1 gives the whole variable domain GAGVSQTPSNKVTEKGKYVELRCDPISGHTALYWYRQSLGQGPEFLIYFQGTGAADDSGLPNDRFFAVRPEGSVSTLKIQRTERGDSAVYLCASSLGGSGRFEQSFGPGTRLTVL.

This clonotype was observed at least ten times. CDR3 amino acids: CASSLEGPASGPDTQYF. In DNA, the CDR3 is TGTGCCAGCAGCTTAGAGGGGCCAGCCTCCGGGCCAGATACGCAGTATTTT. The chain carries TRBV11-1 and TRBJ2-3, with D maybe TRBD1 (5 bases). Germline CDR1 is SGHAT and CDR2 is FQDESV (reference sequence). The CDR3 loop spans 17 amino acids. Trimming cost V 1 base and J 4 bases, with 18 bases left between them.

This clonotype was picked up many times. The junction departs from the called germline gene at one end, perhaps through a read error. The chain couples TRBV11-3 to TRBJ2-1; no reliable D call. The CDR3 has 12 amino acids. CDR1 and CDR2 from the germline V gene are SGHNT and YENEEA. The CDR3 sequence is CASSLDSNEQFF. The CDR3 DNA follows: TGTGCCAGCAGCCTAGACTCCAATGAGCAGTTCTTC.

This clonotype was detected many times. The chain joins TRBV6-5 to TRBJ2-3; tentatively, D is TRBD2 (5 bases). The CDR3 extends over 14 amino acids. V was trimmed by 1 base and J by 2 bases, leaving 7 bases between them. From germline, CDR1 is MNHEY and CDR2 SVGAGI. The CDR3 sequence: CASSYLDFTDTQYF. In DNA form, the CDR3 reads TGTGCCAGCAGTTACTTGGACTTCACAGATACGCAGTATTTT.

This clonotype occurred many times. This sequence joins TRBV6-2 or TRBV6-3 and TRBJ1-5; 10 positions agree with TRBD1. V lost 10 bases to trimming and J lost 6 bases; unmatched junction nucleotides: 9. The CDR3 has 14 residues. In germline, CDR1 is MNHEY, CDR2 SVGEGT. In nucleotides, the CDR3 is TGTGCCACCGTCCGGACAGGGGGTTTTCAGCCCCAGCATTTT. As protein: CATVRTGGFQPQHF.

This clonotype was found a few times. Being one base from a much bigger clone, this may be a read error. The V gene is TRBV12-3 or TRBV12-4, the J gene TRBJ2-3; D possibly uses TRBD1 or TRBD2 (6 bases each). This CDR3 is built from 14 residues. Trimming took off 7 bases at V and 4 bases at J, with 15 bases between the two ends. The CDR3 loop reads CASNRVGGPDTQYF. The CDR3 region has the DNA TGTGCCAGCAATAGGGTCGGGGGCCCAGATACGCAGTATTTT.

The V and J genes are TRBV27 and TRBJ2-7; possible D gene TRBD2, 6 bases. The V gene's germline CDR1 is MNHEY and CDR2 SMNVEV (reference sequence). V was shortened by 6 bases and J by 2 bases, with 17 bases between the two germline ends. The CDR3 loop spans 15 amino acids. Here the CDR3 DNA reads TGTGCCAGCAGCTACACCGGGACTCCCGCCTACGAGCAGTACTTC. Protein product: CASSYTGTPAYEQYF.

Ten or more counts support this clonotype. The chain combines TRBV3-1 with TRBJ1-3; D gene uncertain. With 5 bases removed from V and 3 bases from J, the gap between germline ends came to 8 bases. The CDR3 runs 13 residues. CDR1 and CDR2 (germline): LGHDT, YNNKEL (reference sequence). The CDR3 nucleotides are TGTGCCAGCAGCGAACTCGGTGGAAACACCATATATTTT. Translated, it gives CASSELGGNTIYF.

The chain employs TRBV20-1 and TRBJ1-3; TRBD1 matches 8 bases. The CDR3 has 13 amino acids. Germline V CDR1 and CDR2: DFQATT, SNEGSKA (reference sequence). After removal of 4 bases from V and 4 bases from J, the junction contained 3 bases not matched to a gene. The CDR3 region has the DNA TGCAGTGCTACGAGGACAGGGGGAAACACCATATATTTT. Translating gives CSATRTGGNTIYF.

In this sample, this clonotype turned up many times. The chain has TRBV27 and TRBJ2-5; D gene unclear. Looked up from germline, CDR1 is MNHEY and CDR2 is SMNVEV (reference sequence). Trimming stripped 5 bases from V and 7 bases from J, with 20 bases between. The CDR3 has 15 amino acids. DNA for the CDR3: TGTGCCAGCAGTCCGAACGTTCCGATCTCCGGGACCCAGTACTTC. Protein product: CASSPNVPISGTQYF.

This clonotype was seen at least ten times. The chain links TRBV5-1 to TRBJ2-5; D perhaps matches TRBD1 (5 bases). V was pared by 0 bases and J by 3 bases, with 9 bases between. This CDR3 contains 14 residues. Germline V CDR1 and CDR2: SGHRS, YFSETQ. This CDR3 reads CASSLAGREETQYF. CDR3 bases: TGCGCCAGCAGCTTGGCGGGCAGGGAAGAGACCCAGTACTTC.

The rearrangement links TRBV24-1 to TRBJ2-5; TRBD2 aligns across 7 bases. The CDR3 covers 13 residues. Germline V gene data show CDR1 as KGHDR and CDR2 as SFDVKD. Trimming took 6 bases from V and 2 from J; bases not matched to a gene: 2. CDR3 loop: CATSQRGQETQYF. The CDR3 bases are TGTGCCACCAGTCAGCGGGGACAAGAGACCCAGTACTTC.

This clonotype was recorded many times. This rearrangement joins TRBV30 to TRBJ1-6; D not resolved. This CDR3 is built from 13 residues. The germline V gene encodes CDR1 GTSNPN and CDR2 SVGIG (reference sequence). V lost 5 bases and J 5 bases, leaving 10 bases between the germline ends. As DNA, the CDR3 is TGTGCCTGGGCATGGAAGAATAATTCACCCCTCCACTTT. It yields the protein CAWAWKNNSPLHF. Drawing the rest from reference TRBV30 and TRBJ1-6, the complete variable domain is SQTIHQWPATLVQPVGSPLSLECTVEGTSNPNLYWYRQAAGRGLQLLFYSVGIGQISSEVPQNLSASRPQDRQFILSSKKLLLSDSGFYLCAWAWKNNSPLHFGNGTRLTVT.

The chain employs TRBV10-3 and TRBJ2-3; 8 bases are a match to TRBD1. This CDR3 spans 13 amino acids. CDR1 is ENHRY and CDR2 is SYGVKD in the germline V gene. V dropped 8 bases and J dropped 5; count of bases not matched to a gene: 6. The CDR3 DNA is TGTGCCATCGTTGACAGGGGAGGAGATACGCAGTATTTT. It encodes CAIVDRGGDTQYF.

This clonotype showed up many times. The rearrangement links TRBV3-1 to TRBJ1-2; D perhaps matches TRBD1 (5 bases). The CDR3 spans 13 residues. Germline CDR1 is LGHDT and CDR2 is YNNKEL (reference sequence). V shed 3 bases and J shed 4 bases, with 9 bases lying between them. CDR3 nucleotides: TGTGCCAGCAGCCAGGCGGACATCTATGGCTACACCTTC. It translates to CASSQADIYGYTF.

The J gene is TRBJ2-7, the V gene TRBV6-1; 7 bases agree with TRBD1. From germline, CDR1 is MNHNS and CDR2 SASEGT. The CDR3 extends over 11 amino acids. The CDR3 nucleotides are TGTGCGACCGGACAGGCCTACGAGCAGTACTTC. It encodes CATGQAYEQYF.

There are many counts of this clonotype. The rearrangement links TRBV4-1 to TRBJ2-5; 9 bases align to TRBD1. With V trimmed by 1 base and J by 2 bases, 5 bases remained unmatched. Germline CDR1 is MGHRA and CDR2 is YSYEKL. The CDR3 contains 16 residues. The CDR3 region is CASSQGHRGPQETQYF. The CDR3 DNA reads TGCGCCAGCAGCCAAGGCCACAGGGGGCCTCAAGAGACCCAGTACTTC.

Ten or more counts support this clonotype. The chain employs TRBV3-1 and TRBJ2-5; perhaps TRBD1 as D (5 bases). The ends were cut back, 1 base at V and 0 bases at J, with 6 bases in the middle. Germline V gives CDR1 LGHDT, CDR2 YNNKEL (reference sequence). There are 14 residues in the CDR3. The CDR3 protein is CASSQARDQETQYF. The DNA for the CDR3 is TGTGCCAGCAGCCAAGCCAGGGACCAAGAGACCCAGTACTTC.

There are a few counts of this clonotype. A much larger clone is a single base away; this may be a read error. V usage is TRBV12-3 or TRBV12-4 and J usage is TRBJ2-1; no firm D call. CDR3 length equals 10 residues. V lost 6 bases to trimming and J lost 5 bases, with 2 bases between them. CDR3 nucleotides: TGTGCCAGCAGGGACAATGAGCAGTTCTTC. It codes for CASRDNEQFF.